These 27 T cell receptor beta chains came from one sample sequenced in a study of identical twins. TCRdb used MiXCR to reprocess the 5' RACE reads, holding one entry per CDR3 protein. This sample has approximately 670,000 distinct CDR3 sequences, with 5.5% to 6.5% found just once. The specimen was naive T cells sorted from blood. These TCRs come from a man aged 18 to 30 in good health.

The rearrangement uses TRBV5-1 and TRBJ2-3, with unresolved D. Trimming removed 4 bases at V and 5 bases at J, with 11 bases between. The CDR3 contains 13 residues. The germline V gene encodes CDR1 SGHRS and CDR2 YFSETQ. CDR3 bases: TGCGCCAGCAGCCTTACTCCGGAAGATACGCAGTATTTT. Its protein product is CASSLTPEDTQYF. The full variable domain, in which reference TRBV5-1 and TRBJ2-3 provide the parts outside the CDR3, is KAGVTQTPRYLIKTRGQQVTLSCSPISGHRSVSWYQQTPGQGLQFLFEYFSETQRNKGNFPGRFSGRQFSNSRSEMNVSTLELGDSALYLCASSLTPEDTQYFGPGTRLTVL.

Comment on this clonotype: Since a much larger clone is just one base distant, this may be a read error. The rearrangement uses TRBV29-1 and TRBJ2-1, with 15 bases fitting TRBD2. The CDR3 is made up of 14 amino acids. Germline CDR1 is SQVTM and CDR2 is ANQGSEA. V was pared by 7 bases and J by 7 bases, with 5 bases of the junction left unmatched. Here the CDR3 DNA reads TGCAGCGCTGCAGGGACTAGCGGGAGGAATGAGCAGTTCTTC. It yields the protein CSAAGTSGRNEQFF.

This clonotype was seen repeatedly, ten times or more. In nucleotides, the CDR3 is TGCGCCAGCAGAAAGGGACAGGGCAACTACGAGCAGTACGTC. This codes for CASRKGQGNYEQYV. V usage is TRBV5-1 and J usage is TRBJ2-7; 9 positions match TRBD1. J was trimmed by 3 bases and V by 5 bases; bases with no gene match: 6. Germline V gives CDR1 SGHRS, CDR2 YFSETQ. CDR3 length equals 14 residues.

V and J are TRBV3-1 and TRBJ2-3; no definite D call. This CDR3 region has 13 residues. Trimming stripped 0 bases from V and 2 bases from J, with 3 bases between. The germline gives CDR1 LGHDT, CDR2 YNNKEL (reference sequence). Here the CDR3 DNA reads TGTGCCAGCAGCCAAGATCTCACAGATACGCAGTATTTT. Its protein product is CASSQDLTDTQYF.

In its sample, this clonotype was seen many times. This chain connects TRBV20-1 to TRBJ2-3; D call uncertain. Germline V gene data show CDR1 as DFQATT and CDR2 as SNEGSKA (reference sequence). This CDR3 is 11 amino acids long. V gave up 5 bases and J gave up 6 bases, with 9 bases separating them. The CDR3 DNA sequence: TGCAGTGCTCTCAGATCCGATACGCAGTATTTT. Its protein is CSALRSDTQYF.

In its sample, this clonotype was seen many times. This CDR3 reads CASSIGASNTGELFF. Here the CDR3 DNA reads TGCGCCAGCAGCATAGGGGCTTCGAACACCGGGGAGCTGTTTTTT. The chain carries TRBV5-1 and TRBJ2-2; possibly TRBD1 for D (5 bases). V was shortened by 4 bases and J by 0 bases, with 10 bases between the two germline ends. The CDR3 is 15 residues long. CDR1 and CDR2 from the germline V gene are SGHRS and YFSETQ. The full variable domain, rest sourced from reference TRBV5-1 and TRBJ2-2, is KAGVTQTPRYLIKTRGQQVTLSCSPISGHRSVSWYQQTPGQGLQFLFEYFSETQRNKGNFPGRFSGRQFSNSRSEMNVSTLELGDSALYLCASSIGASNTGELFFGEGSRLTVL.

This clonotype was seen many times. CDR3 DNA sequence: TGCAGCCCGGGTGATTTGAGCTCCTACAATGAGCAGTTCTTC. It encodes CSPGDLSSYNEQFF. The chain recombines TRBV20-1 with TRBJ2-1; D uncertain. From germline, CDR1 is DFQATT and CDR2 SNEGSKA (reference sequence). The CDR3 runs 14 residues.

CDR3 nucleotide sequence: TGTGCCAGCATCAGAGGGATGGAGCAGTTCTTC. It translates to CASIRGMEQFF. The chain uses TRBV28 and TRBJ2-1; D possibly corresponds to TRBD2 (5 bases). The germline V gene encodes CDR1 MDHEN and CDR2 SYDVKM. There are 11 residues in the CDR3. V was trimmed by 7 bases and J by 10 bases, leaving 11 bases between them.

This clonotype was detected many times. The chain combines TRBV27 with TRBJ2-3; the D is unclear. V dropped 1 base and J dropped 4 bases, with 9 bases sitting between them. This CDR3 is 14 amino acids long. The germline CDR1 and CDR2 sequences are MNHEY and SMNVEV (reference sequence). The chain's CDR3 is CASSLYPGPDTQYF. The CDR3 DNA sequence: TGTGCCAGCAGTTTATATCCGGGCCCAGATACGCAGTATTTT.

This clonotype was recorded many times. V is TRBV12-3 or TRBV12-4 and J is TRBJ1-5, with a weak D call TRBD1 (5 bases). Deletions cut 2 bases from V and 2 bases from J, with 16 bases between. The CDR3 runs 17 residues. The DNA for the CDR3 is TGTGCCAGCAGTTTAAGTCGGGCAGGGATCGGCAATCAGCCCCAGCATTTT. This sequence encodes CASSLSRAGIGNQPQHF.

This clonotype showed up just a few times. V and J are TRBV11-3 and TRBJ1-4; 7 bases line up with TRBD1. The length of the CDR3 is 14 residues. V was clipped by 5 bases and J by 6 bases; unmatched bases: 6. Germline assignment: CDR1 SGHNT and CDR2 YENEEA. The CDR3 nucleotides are TGTGCCAGCAGCCTACGACAGGGTTATGAAAAACTGTTTTTT. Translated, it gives CASSLRQGYEKLFF.

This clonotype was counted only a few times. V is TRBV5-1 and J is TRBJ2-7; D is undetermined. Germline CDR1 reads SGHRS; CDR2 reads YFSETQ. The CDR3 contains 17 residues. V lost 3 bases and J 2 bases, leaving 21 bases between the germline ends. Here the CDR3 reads CASSSGLSTAEPYEQYV. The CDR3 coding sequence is TGCGCCAGCAGCTCCGGCCTCTCCACGGCAGAGCCCTACGAGCAGTACGTC.

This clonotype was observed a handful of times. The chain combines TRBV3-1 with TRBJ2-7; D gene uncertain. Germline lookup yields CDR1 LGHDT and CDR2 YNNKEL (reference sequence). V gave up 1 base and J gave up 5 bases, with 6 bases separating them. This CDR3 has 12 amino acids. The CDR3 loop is CASSQGTHEQYF. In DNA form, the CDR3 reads TGTGCCAGCAGCCAAGGGACCCACGAGCAGTACTTC.

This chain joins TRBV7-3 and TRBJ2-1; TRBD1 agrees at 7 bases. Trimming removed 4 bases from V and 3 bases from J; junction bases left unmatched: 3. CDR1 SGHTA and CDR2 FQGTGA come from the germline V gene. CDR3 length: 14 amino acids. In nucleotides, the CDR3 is TGTGCCAGCAGCTCAGGGGGTATCTACAATGAGCAGTTCTTC. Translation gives CASSSGGIYNEQFF.

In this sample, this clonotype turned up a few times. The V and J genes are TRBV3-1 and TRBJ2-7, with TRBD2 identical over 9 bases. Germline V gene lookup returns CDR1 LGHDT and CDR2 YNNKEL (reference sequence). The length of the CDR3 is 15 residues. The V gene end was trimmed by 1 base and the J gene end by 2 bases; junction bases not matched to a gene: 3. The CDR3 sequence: CASSQGLAVTYEQYV. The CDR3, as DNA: TGTGCCAGCAGCCAAGGACTAGCGGTGACCTACGAGCAGTACGTC.

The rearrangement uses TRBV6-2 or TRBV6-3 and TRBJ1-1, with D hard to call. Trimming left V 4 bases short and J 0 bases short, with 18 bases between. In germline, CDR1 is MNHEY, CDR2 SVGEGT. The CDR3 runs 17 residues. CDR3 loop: CASSSSWTDELNTEAFF. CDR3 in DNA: TGTGCCAGCAGTTCCTCGTGGACGGATGAGCTGAACACTGAAGCTTTCTTT.

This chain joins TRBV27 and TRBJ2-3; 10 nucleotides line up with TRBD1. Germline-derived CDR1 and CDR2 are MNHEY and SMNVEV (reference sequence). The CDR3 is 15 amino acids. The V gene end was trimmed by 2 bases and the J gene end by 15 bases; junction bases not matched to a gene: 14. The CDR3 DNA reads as TGTGCCAGCAGTTTAGGAGACAGGGGGCCCGAGACGTCATATTTT. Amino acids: CASSLGDRGPETSYF.

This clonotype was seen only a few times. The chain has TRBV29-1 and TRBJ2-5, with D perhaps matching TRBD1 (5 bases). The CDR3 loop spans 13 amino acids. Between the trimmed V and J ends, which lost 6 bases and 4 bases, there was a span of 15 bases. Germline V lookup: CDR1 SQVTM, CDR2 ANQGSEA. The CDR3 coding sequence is TGCAGCGTAAGGGGCGTAATTCGAGAGACCCAGTACTTC. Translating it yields CSVRGVIRETQYF.

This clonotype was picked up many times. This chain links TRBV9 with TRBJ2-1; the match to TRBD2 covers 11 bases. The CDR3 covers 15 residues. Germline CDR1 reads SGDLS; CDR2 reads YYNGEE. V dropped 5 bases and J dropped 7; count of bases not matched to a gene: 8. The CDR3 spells CASSQLAGVGNEQFF. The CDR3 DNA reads TGTGCCAGCAGTCAACTAGCGGGAGTCGGGAATGAGCAGTTCTTC.

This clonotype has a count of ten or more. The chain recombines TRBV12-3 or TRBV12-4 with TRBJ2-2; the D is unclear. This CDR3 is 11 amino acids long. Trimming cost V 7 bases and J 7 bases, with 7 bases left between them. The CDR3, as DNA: TGTGCCAGCACCCCGGGCGGGGAGCTGTTTTTT. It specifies CASTPGGELFF.

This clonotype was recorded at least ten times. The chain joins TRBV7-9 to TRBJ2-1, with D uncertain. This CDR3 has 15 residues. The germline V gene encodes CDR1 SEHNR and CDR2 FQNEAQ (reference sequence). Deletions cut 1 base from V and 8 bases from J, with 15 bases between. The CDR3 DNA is TGTGCCAGCAGCTTAGGGCTATCTGAAATCGATGAGCAGTTCTTC. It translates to CASSLGLSEIDEQFF.

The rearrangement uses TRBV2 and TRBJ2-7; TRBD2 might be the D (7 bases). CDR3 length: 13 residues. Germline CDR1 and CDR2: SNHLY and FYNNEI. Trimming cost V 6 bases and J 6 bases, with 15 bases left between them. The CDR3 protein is CASRGARGVEQYV. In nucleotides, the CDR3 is TGTGCCAGCAGGGGGGCACGGGGGGTCGAGCAGTACGTC.

This chain's CDR3 is CASSPAGTGLSNIQYF. The CDR3 coding sequence is TGTGCCAGCAGCCCCGCCGGGACAGGGCTTTCAAACATTCAGTACTTC. The V gene is TRBV5-7, the J gene TRBJ2-4; 9 nucleotides agree with TRBD1. TRBV5-7 is designated an ORF whose function remains uncertain. V gave up 4 bases and J gave up 6 bases; unmatched junction bases: 11. The CDR3 is made up of 16 amino acids.

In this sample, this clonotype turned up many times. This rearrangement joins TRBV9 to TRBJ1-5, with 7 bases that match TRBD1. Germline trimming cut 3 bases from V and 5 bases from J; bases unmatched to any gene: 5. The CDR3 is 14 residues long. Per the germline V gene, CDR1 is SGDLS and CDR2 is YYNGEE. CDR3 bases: TGTGCCAGCAGCGAACGGGACAGCCATCAGCCCCAGCATTTT. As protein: CASSERDSHQPQHF.

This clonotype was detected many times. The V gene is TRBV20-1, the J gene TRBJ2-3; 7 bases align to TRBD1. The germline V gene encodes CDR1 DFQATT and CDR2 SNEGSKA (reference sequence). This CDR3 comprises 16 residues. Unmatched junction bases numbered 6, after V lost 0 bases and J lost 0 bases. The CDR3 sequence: CSARDQGQPSTDTQYF. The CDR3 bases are TGCAGTGCTAGAGATCAGGGACAGCCTAGCACAGATACGCAGTATTTT.

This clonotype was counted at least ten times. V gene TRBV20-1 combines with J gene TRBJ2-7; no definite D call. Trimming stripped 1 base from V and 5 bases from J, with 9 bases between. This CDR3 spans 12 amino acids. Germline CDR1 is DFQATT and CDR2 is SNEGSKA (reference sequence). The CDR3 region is CSARVGYHEQYF. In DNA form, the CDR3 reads TGCAGTGCTAGAGTAGGTTATCACGAGCAGTACTTC.

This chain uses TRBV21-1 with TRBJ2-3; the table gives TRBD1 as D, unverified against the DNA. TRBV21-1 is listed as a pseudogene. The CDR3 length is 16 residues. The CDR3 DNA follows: TGTGCCAGCAGCAAAGACGGGCGAAGGGCTTTGGATACGCAGTATTTT. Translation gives CASSKDGRRALDTQYF.